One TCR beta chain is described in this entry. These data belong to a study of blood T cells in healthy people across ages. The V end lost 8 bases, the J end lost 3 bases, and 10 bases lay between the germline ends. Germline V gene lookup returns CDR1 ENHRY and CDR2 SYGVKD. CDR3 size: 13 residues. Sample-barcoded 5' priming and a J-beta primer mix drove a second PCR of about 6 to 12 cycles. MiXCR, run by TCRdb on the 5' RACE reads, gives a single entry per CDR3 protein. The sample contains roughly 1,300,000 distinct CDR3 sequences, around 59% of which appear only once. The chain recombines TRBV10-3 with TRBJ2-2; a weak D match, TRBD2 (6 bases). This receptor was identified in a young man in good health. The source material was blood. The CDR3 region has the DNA TGTGCCATCGGGGGGAGGTACACCGGGGAGCTGTTTTTT. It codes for CAIGGRYTGELFF.